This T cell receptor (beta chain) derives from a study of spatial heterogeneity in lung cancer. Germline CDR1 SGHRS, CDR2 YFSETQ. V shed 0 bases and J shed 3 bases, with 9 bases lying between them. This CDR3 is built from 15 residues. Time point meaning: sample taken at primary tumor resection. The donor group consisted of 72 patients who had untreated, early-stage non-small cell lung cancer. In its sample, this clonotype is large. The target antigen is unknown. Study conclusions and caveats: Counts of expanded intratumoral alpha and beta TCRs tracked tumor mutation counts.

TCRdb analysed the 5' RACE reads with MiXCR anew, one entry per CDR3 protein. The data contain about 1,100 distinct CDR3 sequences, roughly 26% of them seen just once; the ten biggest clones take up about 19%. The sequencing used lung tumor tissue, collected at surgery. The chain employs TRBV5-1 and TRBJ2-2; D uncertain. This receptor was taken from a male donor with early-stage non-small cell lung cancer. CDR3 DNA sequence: TGCGCCAGCAGCTTGGAATCGACCTACACCGGGGAGCTGTTTTTT. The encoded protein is CASSLESTYTGELFF.